Below, one T cell receptor beta chain is given with its context. The antigen this receptor binds is unknown. It has no much larger one-base neighbor in the sample; base qualities were not kept. The TCR beta CDR3 regions were amplified from the RNA transcripts. The first round of RT-PCR for the TCR CDR3 was performed with the HTBI primer set and the Qiagen OneStep RT-PCR kit. Libraries were constructed in a second round of multiplex PCR, after which size selection and purification were carried out. The libraries were sequenced on an Illumina HiSeq2000 using paired-end 100 bp reads. Per the source publication's procedure: SOAPnuke was used to process the raw data, throwing out any read that contained adapters or uncalled bases, had a mean Phred below 15, or lacked an exact constant-primer or identifier match. COPE v1.2.5 was used to merge high-quality paired reads, and clonotypes were defined as unique nucleotide sequences. Clonotypes were aligned to IMGT TRBV, TRBD and TRBJ reference segments using MiTCR v1.1. Only V-J combinations with frequency above 0.0001, covering about 99% of repertoires, were analysed. A TCS score was defined as the ratio between F50 (clonal expansion) and ExV (chaos), using BLOSUM62-based TCRdist between CDR3 peptides within each V-J. Welch's t-statistics and random forest reduced several hundred V-J features to 10 to 15, which were used in a naive Bayes classifier (R e1071). The similarity between thyroid and blood repertoires was quantified using the Morisita-Horn index. Starting from the raw public reads, TCRdb applied fastp trimming at Q25, assembled clones with MiXCR and retained in-frame beta chains. A single entry per CDR3 protein holds the most common genes and DNA from its merged rows. The V and J calls reflect TCRdb's pipeline rather than the authors' work. The sample table contains 550,000 to 600,000 distinct CDR3 sequences; only one count was recorded for under 60% of them. Of the sample, 15% to 20% falls within the top ten clones.

Inclusive of the bounding cysteine and phenylalanine, the CDR3 is 15 residues long. Just CDR3 DNA is preserved here, 45 bases in frame from base 1. V gives up 0 bases and J gives up 5 bases, and the segment between their germline ends measures 14 bases. Per the germline V gene (reference sequence), SGHNT is the CDR1 and YYREEE is the CDR2. The record originates from a study of T cells in Graves' hyperthyroidism and ophthalmopathy (dated 2019 in TCRdb). Regarding the research as a whole: To identify TCR V-J signatures that set the groups apart, the researchers used a discovery cohort of roughly 100 patients, made up of some 41 with Graves' ophthalmopathy and around 58 with stable Graves' hyperthyroidism. In addition, the study compared T-cell repertoires in thyroid tissue and in blood from five to seven Graves' hyperthyroidism patients. After sampling, hyperthyroidism patients received methimazole starting at 30 mg daily, and ophthalmopathy patients received high-dose intravenous methylprednisolone. According to the paper, TCR Vbeta CDR3 sequencing was carried out on approximately 140 peripheral blood samples, which came from 40 to 45 ophthalmopathy, about 75 hyperthyroidism and around 17 progressor patients. Prospective prediction of ophthalmopathy was tested in an independent validation cohort consisting of fewer than 20 hyperthyroidism patients and around 17 patients who later progressed to ophthalmopathy. For training and testing, the roughly 100 patients in the discovery cohort were randomly divided in a 7:3 ratio.

Patients with uncontrolled infections, other autoimmune diseases, pregnancy or lactation were excluded. Clinical symptoms, serum thyroxine and TRAb, thyroid ultrasound, and orbital computed tomography formed the basis for the diagnoses. Trizol reagent was used to extract total RNA, and RNA quality was then checked on an Agilent 2100 Bioanalyzer. Study-level results and caveats: Sample size was not statistically predetermined, and investigators were not blinded to group allocation. Ophthalmopathy was separated from stable hyperthyroidism by a 13 V-J signature model, with over 85% sensitivity and approximately 81% specificity obtained in cross-validation and 80%/75% obtained in testing. In validation, progression to ophthalmopathy was predicted by the model with around 71% sensitivity and just over 72% specificity, a median of roughly 6 months before onset. Most expanded thyroid clonotypes (frequency above 0.001) were also detected in blood, a finding suggesting that blood repertoires may reflect thyroid immune responses.

The clonotype comes from an adult woman with Graves' disease, either hyperthyroidism or ophthalmopathy (not recorded which). Sequences were obtained from peripheral blood or thyroid tissue (not recorded which). The chain links TRBV5-4 with TRBJ1-1; the D gene is possibly TRBD1, with 6 bases matching. For the CDR3, the sequence is CASSLGGGGFTEAFF. In nucleotide form, the sequence is TGTGCCAGCAGCTTGGGCGGGGGGGGCTTTACTGAAGCTTTCTTT.